This TCR beta chain was retrieved from a study of T cells in Graves' hyperthyroidism and ophthalmopathy. Notes on the study in general: Most thyroid clonotypes that were expanded above 0.001 also turned up in blood.

Using RNA transcripts as the source, TCR beta CDR3 regions were amplified. Initially, a first-round RT-PCR of the TCR CDR3 employed the HTBI primer set. TCRdb independently ran MiXCR on the multiplex PCR reads; one entry per CDR3 protein. The data contain about 600,000 distinct CDR3 sequences, 16% of them singletons. The PBMCs were taken from approximately 9.7 ml of fresh peripheral blood. The CDR3 is 14 residues long. The germline gives CDR1 SGHRS, CDR2 YFSETQ. Deletions cut 1 base from V and 9 bases from J, with 14 bases between. This clonotype has more than one count but fewer than ten. Its antigen remains unidentified.

This clonotype originated in a woman aged 40 to 49 with Graves' ophthalmopathy. The chain uses TRBV5-1 and TRBJ2-4; the D call may be TRBD1 or TRBD2 (5 bases each). Input material: blood. As DNA, the CDR3 is TGCGCCAGCAGCTTGTCTGTGGGACCAGGCATTCAGTACTTC. Protein: CASSLSVGPGIQYF.